The next 32 T cell receptor beta chains were all read from a single sample in a study of Tregs in tolerant kidney transplant recipients. Sequenced by immunoSEQ multiplex PCR; TCRdb stores in-frame clones only, minus some. Of about 64,000 clones listed, 87% are singletons. The nonmyeloablative bone marrow transplants came from related graft donors, with transient mixed chimerism. The sequencing used CD4+ T cells from blood (PBMCs), collected 6 months after the transplant. Every receptor here comes from a human patient who received a combined kidney and bone marrow transplant. Some of the T cells may derive from the graft donor.

The genes are TRBV7-9 and TRBJ2-1; the D gene is possibly TRBD2 (6 bases). CDR1 and CDR2 from the germline V gene are SEHNR and FQNEAQ (reference sequence). Trimming took off 9 bases at V and 8 bases at J, with 14 bases between the two ends. The CDR3 sequence is 12 residues long. CDR3 coding DNA: TGTGCCAGGGGGACTCCTAACGATGAGCAGTTCTTC. It translates to CARGTPNDEQFF.

This clone has a single count. This rearrangement joins TRBV28 to TRBJ1-2; D not certain. The V gene's germline CDR1 is MDHEN and CDR2 SYDVKM. The CDR3 extends over 12 amino acids. Trimming took off 2 bases at V and 7 bases at J, with 8 bases between the two ends. The CDR3 sequence is CASSLAGFGYTF. CDR3 nucleotides: TGTGCCAGCAGTTTAGCCGGTTTTGGCTACACCTTC.

In its sample, this clone was seen a few times. This CDR3 reads CASSLAQGDHGYTF. For the CDR3, the DNA is TGTGCCAGCAGCTTAGCCCAGGGGGACCATGGCTACACCTTC. The rearrangement joins TRBV7-9 to TRBJ1-2; 7 bases are shared with TRBD1. Germline V gene lookup returns CDR1 SEHNR and CDR2 FQNEAQ (reference sequence). The trim removed 0 bases at V and 6 bases at J, leaving 4 bases unmatched. This CDR3 contains 14 residues.

The chain recombines TRBV19 with TRBJ1-5; 12 bases agree with TRBD1. CDR1 is LNHDA and CDR2 is SQIVND in the germline V gene (reference sequence). The CDR3 totals 19 residues. After removal of 4 bases from V and 0 bases from J, the junction contained 10 bases not matched to a gene. The CDR3 here is CASSNNDGDRGHSNQPQHF. The CDR3 region has the DNA TGTGCCAGTAGTAACAATGACGGGGACAGGGGGCATAGCAATCAGCCCCAGCATTTT.

The chain is built from TRBV15 and TRBJ2-4; TRBD2 matches at 7 bases. The CDR3 runs 19 residues. Trimming removed 0 bases from V and 0 bases from J; junction bases left unmatched: 11. The germline gives CDR1 LNHNV, CDR2 YYDKDF (reference sequence). The CDR3 region has the DNA TGTGCCACCAGCAGAGATCAGTCTAGCGGAGGTCTAGCCAAAAACATTCAGTACTTC. Translated: CATSRDQSSGGLAKNIQYF. Full variable domain (missing parts from reference TRBV15 and TRBJ2-4): DAMVIQNPRYQVTQFGKPVTLSCSQTLNHNVMYWYQQKSSQAPKLLFHYYDKDFNNEADTPDNFQSRRPNTSFCFLDIRSPGLGDTAMYLCATSRDQSSGGLAKNIQYFGAGTRLSVL.

This clone showed up just once. V and J are TRBV6-6 and TRBJ2-1; 12 bases line up with TRBD2. The ends lost 2 bases at V and 7 bases at J; junction bases unmatched: 3. CDR1 is MNHNY and CDR2 is SVGAGI in the germline V gene (reference sequence). The CDR3 runs 15 residues. The CDR3 region is CASSYTSGRKNEQFF. For the CDR3, the DNA is TGTGCCAGCAGTTACACTAGCGGGAGGAAGAATGAGCAGTTCTTC.

The chain carries TRBV14 and TRBJ2-1; 8 nucleotides align to TRBD2. Germline values: CDR1 SGHDN, CDR2 FVKESK. The junction had 9 bases not matched to a gene; V was cut back by 2 bases and J by 6 bases. This CDR3 is built from 16 residues. The CDR3 reads CASSQPGGRSLNEQFF. CDR3 nucleotide sequence: TGTGCCAGCAGCCAACCAGGCGGGAGGTCGCTCAATGAGCAGTTCTTC.

This chain uses TRBV5-3 with TRBJ2-7, with D possibly TRBD1 on 6 matching bases. Being an ORF, TRBV5-3 has a function that is uncertain. V shed 5 bases and J shed 4 bases, with 10 bases lying between them. The length of the CDR3 is 12 residues. As DNA, the CDR3 is TGTGCCAGAAGATCAACAGGGTACGAGCAGTACTTC. Its translation is CARRSTGYEQYF.

The chain links TRBV4-3 to TRBJ2-7; D may be TRBD1 (6 bases). V was clipped by 4 bases and J by 5 bases, with 21 bases between them. The CDR3 covers 16 residues. CDR1 and CDR2 (germline): LGHNA, YSLEER. CDR3 region: CASSRNSHPGEHEQYF. CDR3 bases: TGCGCCAGCAGCCGCAACTCGCATCCAGGGGAACACGAGCAGTACTTC.

V gene TRBV19 combines with J gene TRBJ1-2, with 7 bases that match TRBD1. Germline assignment: CDR1 LNHDA and CDR2 SQIVND (reference sequence). Trimming cost V 6 bases and J 8 bases; bases outside gene matches: 15. There are 15 residues in the CDR3. The DNA for the CDR3 is TGTGCCAGTAGACGACAGGGACTTCCAGCTAAAGGCTACACCTTC. Its protein is CASRRQGLPAKGYTF.

The genes are TRBV7-2 and TRBJ1-3; TRBD1 matches 7 bases. V lost 3 bases and J lost 4; bases outside the gene matches: 6. The germline gives CDR1 SGHTA, CDR2 FQGNSA. This CDR3 has 15 amino acids. CDR3 amino acids: CASSFSRDRGNTIYF. DNA for the CDR3: TGTGCCAGCAGCTTCTCCCGGGACAGAGGAAACACCATATATTTT. The full variable domain, rest sourced from reference TRBV7-2 and TRBJ1-3, is GAGVSQSPSNKVTEKGKDVELRCDPISGHTALYWYRQSLGQGLEFLIYFQGNSAPDKSGLPSDRFSAERTGGSVSTLTIQRTQQEDSAVYLCASSFSRDRGNTIYFGEGSWLTVV.

V usage is TRBV7-2 and J usage is TRBJ2-2, with TRBD2 matching over 7 bases. CDR3 length equals 15 residues. V lost 5 bases to trimming and J lost 7 bases; unmatched junction nucleotides: 10. Per the germline V gene, CDR1 is SGHTA and CDR2 is FQGNSA. As DNA, the CDR3 is TGTGCCAGCAGCCCCGGAAAGCGGGGAGTCGGGGAGCTGTTTTTT. This translates into CASSPGKRGVGELFF. Full variable domain (rest looked up from reference TRBV7-2 and TRBJ2-2): GAGVSQSPSNKVTEKGKDVELRCDPISGHTALYWYRQSLGQGLEFLIYFQGNSAPDKSGLPSDRFSAERTGGSVSTLTIQRTQQEDSAVYLCASSPGKRGVGELFFGEGSRLTVL.

The chain carries TRBV9 and TRBJ2-3; TRBD1 matches 7 bases. Trimming at V came to 4 bases and at J to 2 bases, leaving 7 bases not matched to a gene. CDR1 and CDR2 (germline): SGDLS, YYNGEE. The CDR3 sequence is 15 residues long. The CDR3: CASSTPTGITDTQYF. CDR3 in DNA: TGTGCCAGCAGCACCCCGACAGGGATCACAGATACGCAGTATTTT.

This rearrangement joins TRBV4-2 to TRBJ2-1; 7 nucleotides line up with TRBD2. This CDR3 has 18 residues. V dropped 0 bases and J dropped 3; count of bases not matched to a gene: 11. CDR1 and CDR2 from the germline V gene are LGHNA and YNFKEQ. CDR3: CASSQDPGGGSLYNEQFF. The CDR3 coding sequence is TGTGCCAGCAGCCAAGATCCGGGGGGAGGCAGTCTCTACAATGAGCAGTTCTTC.

Only one count was recorded for this clone. The rearrangement joins TRBV6-5 to TRBJ1-6; tentative D call: TRBD1 (6 bases). Between the trimmed V and J ends, which lost 6 bases and 10 bases, there was a span of 16 bases. Germline V CDR1 and CDR2: MNHEY, SVGAGI. The CDR3 is 14 residues long. The CDR3 sequence is CASSLTGARSPLHF. CDR3 nucleotides: TGTGCCAGCAGCTTGACAGGAGCGAGGTCACCCCTCCACTTT.

The chain uses TRBV4-1 and TRBJ2-1; D might be TRBD2 (5 bases). The CDR3 is 18 residues long. The V gene lost 2 bases and the J gene lost 5 bases, with 22 bases spanning the gap. CDR1 is MGHRA and CDR2 is YSYEKL in the germline V gene. This chain's CDR3 is CASSQRSSYLAGNNEQFF. CDR3 coding DNA: TGCGCCAGCAGCCAAAGAAGTTCGTATCTAGCTGGAAACAATGAGCAGTTCTTC.

This chain uses TRBV7-8 with TRBJ1-3; no definite D call. V was cut by 2 bases and J by 2 bases, with 13 bases left in between. CDR1 SGHVS and CDR2 FQNEAQ come from the germline V gene. CDR3 length equals 16 residues. The CDR3: CASSLFLRRAGNTIYF. CDR3 bases: TGTGCCAGCAGCTTATTCTTGAGGAGGGCTGGAAACACCATATATTTT.

This clone is medium-sized. V usage is TRBV5-6 and J usage is TRBJ1-2; D unclear. This CDR3 spans 14 amino acids. The V end lost 1 base, the J end lost 4 bases, and 11 bases lay between the germline ends. Germline values: CDR1 SGHDT, CDR2 YYEEEE. The CDR3 region has the DNA TGTGCCAGCAGCTTGTCGGGAAACCGCTATGGCTACACCTTC. Amino acid sequence: CASSLSGNRYGYTF. Using reference TRBV5-6 and TRBJ1-2 for the parts outside the CDR3, the full variable domain is DAGVTQSPTHLIKTRGQQVTLRCSPKSGHDTVSWYQQALGQGPQFIFQYYEEEERQRGNFPDRFSGHQFPNYSSELNVNALLLGDSALYLCASSLSGNRYGYTFGSGTRLTVV.

V usage is TRBV27 and J usage is TRBJ1-2; D is unresolved. The CDR3 is made up of 15 amino acids. Germline V lookup: CDR1 MNHEY, CDR2 SMNVEV (reference sequence). The V gene lost 7 bases and the J gene lost 8 bases, with 23 bases spanning the gap. The chain's CDR3 is CASKPAATVYIGYTF. CDR3 coding DNA: TGTGCCAGCAAGCCGGCGGCCACTGTTTATATCGGCTACACCTTC.

The rearrangement links TRBV4-2 to TRBJ2-3; tentatively, D is TRBD2 (5 bases). The CDR3 is made up of 16 amino acids. Trimming removed 1 base from V and 1 base from J, with 12 bases in between. Germline assignment: CDR1 LGHNA and CDR2 YNFKEQ. Written as DNA, the CDR3 is TGTGCCAGCAGCCAAGGAGGTGGTAGCGGCACAGATACGCAGTATTTT. Translation gives CASSQGGGSGTDTQYF.

This clone was seen just once. This sequence joins TRBV20-1 and TRBJ1-1; D remains ambiguous. CDR1 is DFQATT, CDR2 SNEGSKA, per germline (reference sequence). Trimming removed 3 bases from V and 5 bases from J, with 7 bases in between. This CDR3 is built from 11 residues. This CDR3 reads CSASLLTEAFF. In DNA form, the CDR3 reads TGCAGTGCTAGCCTACTGACTGAAGCTTTCTTT.

The genes are TRBV4-2 and TRBJ1-2; 10 bases fit TRBD1. The length of the CDR3 is 16 residues. From germline, CDR1 is LGHNA and CDR2 YNFKEQ. The V segment lost 0 bases and the J segment 5 bases; nucleotides outside the gene matches: 6. DNA for the CDR3: TGTGCCAGCAGCCAAGAGGGGGGACAGGGGTTTTATGGCTACACCTTC. This encodes CASSQEGGQGFYGYTF.

The chain recombines TRBV7-7 with TRBJ2-5; TRBD1 aligns across 7 bases. V lost 5 bases to trimming and J lost 5 bases; unmatched junction nucleotides: 17. The germline V gene has CDR1 SSHAT and CDR2 FNYEAQ (reference sequence). This CDR3 region has 17 residues. The CDR3 DNA reads TGTGCCAGCAGCGCAGTTTACGCCGACAGGGTTTGGGAGACCCAGTACTTC. It encodes CASSAVYADRVWETQYF.

This clone was recorded only once. V usage is TRBV7-2 and J usage is TRBJ2-5, with 9 bases matching TRBD1. Germline V gives CDR1 SGHTA, CDR2 FQGNSA. The CDR3 sequence is 15 residues long. The J segment lost 6 bases and the V segment lost 3 bases, leaving 8 bases of the junction unmatched. Here the CDR3 DNA reads TGTGCCAGCAGCTTCGACAGGGGGAAGGAGAAGACCCAGTACTTC. Protein: CASSFDRGKEKTQYF.

This clone turned up a few times. The rearrangement joins TRBV5-1 to TRBJ1-3; D is undetermined. The CDR3 runs to 15 residues. The germline V gene encodes CDR1 SGHRS and CDR2 YFSETQ. V was trimmed by 4 bases and J by 0 bases, leaving 11 bases between them. The CDR3 loop is CASSVGSSSGNTIYF. The CDR3 nucleotides are TGCGCCAGCAGCGTGGGGTCGAGCTCTGGAAACACCATATATTTT.

The chain uses TRBV11-2 and TRBJ1-3; D is possibly TRBD1 (5 bases). This CDR3 region has 18 residues. Germline CDR1 reads SGHAT; CDR2 reads FQNNGV. V lost 4 bases to trimming and J lost 0 bases, with 19 bases between them. The CDR3 DNA reads TGTGCCAGCAGCTCCGTCAGTTTGGGGCAGAGCTCTGGAAACACCATATATTTT. It specifies CASSSVSLGQSSGNTIYF.

The chain joins TRBV5-4 to TRBJ2-7; a weak D match, TRBD1 (6 bases). The V gene lost 3 bases and the J gene lost 1 base, with 11 bases spanning the gap. The CDR3 contains 14 residues. Per germline, CDR1 SGHNT and CDR2 YYREEE (reference sequence). In DNA, the CDR3 is TGTGCCAGCAGCTCCAAACAGGGTTCCTACGAGCAGTACTTC. As protein: CASSSKQGSYEQYF. The full variable domain, in which reference TRBV5-4 and TRBJ2-7 provide the parts outside the CDR3, is ETGVTQSPTHLIKTRGQQVTLRCSSQSGHNTVSWYQQALGQGPQFIFQYYREEENGRGNFPPRFSGLQFPNYSSELNVNALELDDSALYLCASSSKQGSYEQYFGPGTRLTVT.

V is TRBV18 and J is TRBJ2-7; D not certain. The CDR3 sequence is 14 residues long. CDR1 and CDR2 (germline): KGHSH, LQKENI. Deletions cut 2 bases from V and 5 bases from J, with 13 bases between. CDR3 loop: CASSPTPGLHEQYF. Here the CDR3 DNA reads TGTGCCAGCTCACCAACCCCCGGGTTACACGAGCAGTACTTC.

V and J are TRBV6-4 and TRBJ2-2, with TRBD1 identical over 9 bases. The CDR3 extends over 14 amino acids. Germline values: CDR1 MRHNA, CDR2 SNTAGT. J lost 5 bases, V lost 3 bases, and 1 base had no gene match. CDR3: CASSEDRGTGELFF. The CDR3 region has the DNA TGTGCCAGCAGTGAAGACAGGGGGACCGGGGAGCTGTTTTTT.

V and J are TRBV30 and TRBJ1-1, with D maybe TRBD1 (5 bases). The ends were cut back, 2 bases at V and 5 bases at J, with 27 bases in the middle. The germline CDR1 and CDR2 sequences are GTSNPN and SVGIG (reference sequence). The CDR3 has 18 residues. The DNA for the CDR3 is TGTGCCTGGAGTAGTCTATTGAGACTTGGCAGGGCTGGGACTGAAGCTTTCTTT. It yields the protein CAWSSLLRLGRAGTEAFF.

The chain is built from TRBV7-2 and TRBJ2-1; D may be TRBD2 (6 bases). CDR1 is SGHTA, CDR2 FQGNSA, per germline. V was clipped by 2 bases and J by 9 bases, with 17 bases between them. The CDR3 is 15 residues long. The CDR3 protein is CASSLLATQRGEQFF. CDR3 in DNA: TGTGCCAGCAGCTTACTAGCGACCCAAAGGGGTGAGCAGTTCTTC.

This sequence joins TRBV7-8 and TRBJ1-2; 8 positions match TRBD1. CDR3 length equals 17 residues. Germline CDR1 and CDR2: SGHVS and FQNEAQ. V was pared by 0 bases and J by 7 bases, with 13 bases of the junction left unmatched. Here the CDR3 reads CASSLALGQGDGGGYTF. Written as DNA, the CDR3 is TGTGCCAGCAGCTTAGCGCTCGGACAGGGCGATGGTGGTGGCTACACCTTC.